Listed below are T cell receptor beta chains from one sample, sequenced in a study of T cells after yellow fever vaccination. TCRdb passed the 5' RACE reads through MiXCR, listing each CDR3 protein once. The repertoire includes 550,000 or so distinct CDR3 sequences, about 19% of them detected once, and roughly 13% sits in the top ten. Sequencing used PBMCs, obtained 15 days after the yellow fever booster vaccination. The receptors stem from a man aged 25 to 45 who received the YFV17D yellow fever vaccine. Each CDR3 is given with its conserved first and last residue. The D gene is left open where the match is weak. Expanded clones are given a class, and other clones once, few, many or no size at all.

CDR3aa	CDR3nt	v_gene	abundance	d_gene	j_gene
CASSPGGPYEQYF	TGTGCCAGCAGTCCCGGCGGGCCCTACGAGCAGTACTTC	TRBV7-9	many	-	TRBJ2-7
CSAPDSAKLAGGRQETQYF	TGCAGTGCTCCCGACTCCGCCAAATTAGCGGGAGGACGCCAAGAGACCCAGTACTTC	TRBV20-1	once	TRBD2	TRBJ2-5
CASSVGPTTPAKNIQYF	TGTGCCAGCAGCGTGGGACCGACCACGCCAGCCAAAAACATTCAGTACTTC	TRBV7-2	few	-	TRBJ2-4
CASGTGTPKYF	TGTGCCAGCGGGACCGGGACACCGAAGTACTTC	TRBV6-5	-	-	TRBJ2-4
CASSATETGRYTDTQYF	TGTGCCAGCAGCGCGACCGAGACAGGCCGATACACAGATACGCAGTATTTT	TRBV7-9	-	-	TRBJ2-3
CASSLGTVPETQYF	TGTGCCAGCAGCTTGGGGACAGTCCCAGAGACCCAGTACTTC	TRBV5-4	-	-	TRBJ2-5
CATSAADSTSGGVGLFF	TGTGCCACCAGTGCGGCAGATTCGACTAGCGGGGGAGTCGGTCTGTTCTTC	TRBV24-1	many	TRBD2	TRBJ2-1
CASSLAAVANYGYTF	TGCGCCAGCAGCTTGGCCGCAGTAGCTAACTATGGCTACACCTTC	TRBV5-1	-	-	TRBJ1-2
CASSHLSAGVTGELFF	TGTGCCAGCAGCCATCTCTCAGCGGGAGTCACCGGGGAGCTGTTTTTT	TRBV3-1	-	TRBD2	TRBJ2-2
CASSSFAFGAFF	TGTGCCAGCAGCTCGTTCGCCTTCGGAGCTTTCTTT	TRBV7-2	-	-	TRBJ1-1
CASREAGGPGDTQYF	TGCGCCAGCCGGGAGGCGGGAGGGCCAGGAGATACGCAGTATTTT	TRBV5-1	-	TRBD2	TRBJ2-3
CASSFSGRNNQPQHF	TGTGCCAGCAGCTTTTCAGGTCGAAACAATCAGCCCCAGCATTTT	TRBV7-9	few	-	TRBJ1-5
CSVGQGVYEQYF	TGCAGCGTTGGACAGGGGGTTTACGAGCAGTACTTC	TRBV29-1	few	TRBD1	TRBJ2-7
CSVLGSDQETQYF	TGCAGTGTCTTAGGGTCAGACCAAGAGACCCAGTACTTC	TRBV20-1	few	-	TRBJ2-5
CASSLSPAYEQYF	TGTGCCAGCAGTTTATCGCCTGCCTACGAGCAGTACTTC	TRBV27	few	-	TRBJ2-7
CASSLERGGSYEQYF	TGTGCCAGCAGCTTAGAACGGGGAGGGTCCTACGAGCAGTACTTC	TRBV7-2	few	TRBD2	TRBJ2-7
CASTPLGGNNQETQYF	TGTGCCAGCACCCCACTAGGCGGGAACAACCAAGAGACCCAGTACTTC	TRBV7-2	once	-	TRBJ2-5
CASSESGNEQFF	TGTGCCAGCAGTGAATCAGGCAATGAGCAGTTCTTC	TRBV6-1	-	-	TRBJ2-1
CSARPNRMEIYPYTF	TGCAGTGCTAGGCCCAACAGGATGGAAATTTACCCGTACACCTTC	TRBV20-1	once	-	TRBJ1-2
CASSLMSATDTQYF	TGTGCCAGCAGCTTAATGAGTGCGACAGATACGCAGTATTTT	TRBV7-8	few	-	TRBJ2-3
CAISLTPGTGGSGTQYF	TGTGCCATCAGTTTGACTCCCGGGACAGGGGGTTCGGGGACCCAGTACTTC	TRBV10-3	-	TRBD1	TRBJ2-5
CASSYSRGRQTYEQYF	TGTGCCAGCAGTTACTCGAGGGGCCGTCAGACCTACGAGCAGTACTTC	TRBV6-2/TRBV6-3	few	-	TRBJ2-7
CASSKAASGDLYEQYF	TGTGCCAGCAGCAAAGCGGCTAGCGGAGACCTCTACGAGCAGTACTTC	TRBV21-1	-	-	TRBJ2-7
CASTLWSDTQYF	TGTGCCAGCACCTTATGGTCAGATACGCAGTATTTT	TRBV7-9	few	-	TRBJ2-3
CASSQPGTENEKLFF	TGTGCCAGCAGCCAGCCCGGGACCGAAAATGAAAAACTGTTTTTT	TRBV3-1	-	-	TRBJ1-4
CSARFVGTDQPQHF	TGCAGTGCTAGATTCGTGGGAACGGATCAGCCCCAGCATTTT	TRBV20-1	few	-	TRBJ1-5
CSAIIRGMGGSPLHF	TGCAGTGCTATCATTCGGGGGATGGGGGGTTCACCCCTCCACTTT	TRBV20-1	-	-	TRBJ1-6
CASSLLSEGTQYF	TGTGCCAGCAGCTTACTTAGTGAGGGTACGCAGTATTTT	TRBV11-2	few	-	TRBJ2-3
CASSAWANSYEQYF	TGTGCCAGCAGCGCTTGGGCCAACTCCTACGAGCAGTACTTC	TRBV5-6	-	-	TRBJ2-7
CSVLYHGTSGRRDNEQFF	TGCAGCGTCCTTTACCACGGGACTAGCGGGAGACGCGACAATGAGCAGTTCTTC	TRBV29-1	-	TRBD2	TRBJ2-1
CASSSLPGSAGEQYF	TGTGCCAGCAGTTCCCTACCGGGTTCAGCCGGCGAGCAGTACTTC	TRBV27	-	-	TRBJ2-7
CASSYYQGAGSGELFF	TGTGCCAGCAGTTACTACCAGGGGGCGGGATCCGGGGAGCTGTTTTTT	TRBV6-5	-	TRBD1	TRBJ2-2
CAISDQPSTGELFF	TGTGCCATCAGTGATCAGCCGAGCACCGGGGAGCTGTTTTTT	TRBV10-3	many	-	TRBJ2-2
CASSLEGPLLNQPQHF	TGTGCCAGCAGCTTAGAGGGGCCGCTTCTTAATCAGCCCCAGCATTTT	TRBV7-8	few	-	TRBJ1-5
CASSSPSTDHEQYF	TGTGCCAGCAGCTCCCCTTCAACCGACCACGAGCAGTACTTC	TRBV5-6	many	-	TRBJ2-7
CASRTGGADTQYF	TGTGCCAGCAGAACGGGTGGGGCAGATACGCAGTATTTT	TRBV6-2/TRBV6-3	few	-	TRBJ2-3
CASSPRGGAQGWFF	TGTGCCAGCAGTCCCCGGGGGGGAGCACAAGGGTGGTTCTTC	TRBV6-1	-	TRBD2	TRBJ2-7
CSVGPDTYEQYF	TGCAGCGTAGGACCCGATACCTACGAGCAGTACTTC	TRBV29-1	few	-	TRBJ2-7
CASSLALPTTSGELFF	TGCGCCAGCAGCTTGGCCCTACCGACCACCAGCGGGGAGCTGTTTTTT	TRBV5-1	few	-	TRBJ2-2
CRGASANNEQFF	TGCAGAGGGGCTAGCGCAAACAATGAGCAGTTCTTC	TRBV20-1	-	-	TRBJ2-1
CASRLGTSGSFSEQFF	TGTGCCAGCAGACTCGGGACTAGCGGGAGTTTTAGTGAGCAGTTCTTC	TRBV6-2/TRBV6-3	-	TRBD2	TRBJ2-1
CATSREALARYEQYF	TGTGCCACCAGCAGAGAAGCGCTAGCTCGGTACGAGCAGTACTTC	TRBV15	-	-	TRBJ2-7
CASSYSGVISEAFF	TGTGCCAGCAGTTACTCGGGCGTAATTTCCGAAGCTTTCTTT	TRBV6-2/TRBV6-3	few	-	TRBJ1-1
CATETRTEAGELFF	TGTGCCACAGAAACAAGGACCGAAGCCGGGGAGCTGTTTTTT	TRBV19	-	-	TRBJ2-2
CASSRMVTSPYNEQFF	TGTGCCAGCAGCCGAATGGTGACTAGCCCCTATAATGAGCAGTTCTTC	TRBV3-1	-	TRBD2	TRBJ2-1
CASSSEHSYNEQFF	TGTGCCAGCAGCTCCGAACATTCCTACAATGAGCAGTTCTTC	TRBV7-2	few	-	TRBJ2-1
CASSLAGQAGVETQYF	TGCGCCAGCAGCTTGGCGGGACAGGCCGGGGTTGAGACCCAGTACTTC	TRBV5-1	-	TRBD1	TRBJ2-5
CARYYEQYF	TGTGCCAGGTACTACGAGCAGTACTTC	TRBV2	few	-	TRBJ2-7
CASSLSQNYGYTF	TGCGCCAGCAGCTTGTCTCAGAACTATGGCTACACCTTC	TRBV5-1	few	-	TRBJ1-2
CSANSEAGYDQPQHF	TGCAGTGCTAACTCAGAAGCAGGGTACGATCAGCCCCAGCATTTT	TRBV20-1	-	-	TRBJ1-5
CASSLGLAGVRGETQYF	TGTGCTAGCAGCTTAGGACTAGCGGGAGTGAGGGGAGAGACCCAGTACTTC	TRBV7-7	-	TRBD2	TRBJ2-5
CASSFWSLDTQYF	TGTGCCAGCAGTTTCTGGAGCTTGGATACGCAGTATTTT	TRBV7-2	many	-	TRBJ2-3
CAISDTVRGRANVLTF	TGTGCCATCAGTGACACCGTAAGGGGGAGGGCCAACGTCCTGACTTTC	TRBV10-3	-	-	TRBJ2-6